Below, one T cell receptor (beta chain) is given with its context. Its target is not known. The same CDR3 arises from other DNA sequences in this sample as well. This CDR3 spans 15 amino acids. V trimming: 5 bases; J trimming: 2 bases; junction bases outside the gene matches: 4. Germline V gene lookup returns CDR1 LNHDA and CDR2 SQIVND (reference sequence). This sample is part of a study of cytomegalovirus exposure and HLA in healthy donors. Findings of the study overall: Most of the CMV-associated TCR beta chains (in a later analysis) appeared to be HLA-restricted.

In the PCR, 60 Vbeta and 13 Jbeta primers were used. Some clones are missing from TCRdb's copy, which holds only in-frame ones; the method was immunoSEQ multiplex PCR. Here the sample spans 55,000 to 75,000 clones, around 72% being singletons. The source material was PBMCs. The chain combines TRBV19 with TRBJ2-1; 9 bases line up with TRBD1. The receptor's source is a woman aged 30 to 39 in good health and CMV-seropositive. The CDR3 sequence: CASSPDRGAYNEQFF. The CDR3 DNA follows: TGTGCCAGTAGTCCCGACAGGGGGGCCTACAATGAGCAGTTCTTC.